Described below is a single TCR beta chain sequence and its context. No antigen is known for it. The PCR contained 60 Vbeta and 13 Jbeta primers. Assay: immunoSEQ multiplex PCR; the TCRdb copy retains only in-frame clones and omits some. This sample yields approximately 240,000 clones, of which over 70% are seen a single time; around 2.9% belongs to the top ten. Per germline, CDR1 SGHAT and CDR2 FQNNGV. The CDR3 sequence is 17 residues long. Trimming took 5 bases from V and 2 from J, leaving 22 bases between them. This sample is drawn from a study of cytomegalovirus exposure and HLA in healthy donors. Study context: Unique TCRs numbering about 85 million, obtained from HLA-typed donors, made up an early data release. Study outcomes and limitations: Among the sequence variants, a highly shared cluster was likely an artifact of sequencing.

This clonotype was obtained from a woman aged 55-70 years in good health and CMV-seropositive. J is TRBJ2-7 and V is TRBV11-2; no clear D. The sequencing input was PBMCs. The CDR3 loop reads CASSPISRSTNTYEQYF. DNA for the CDR3: TGTGCCAGCAGCCCTATTTCCCGGTCTACCAATACCTACGAGCAGTACTTC.